This T cell receptor beta chain originates from a study of blood T cell repertoires in COVID-19. At the level of the study: Spain, Italy and the United States supplied samples that represented acute and convalescent COVID-19. The cDNA or gDNA used as material had been derived from T cells, B-cell-depleted T cells, or PBMCs.

Those enrolled, adults aged about 18 to 89 years, came from 20 to 25 US areas. Profiling relied on immunoSEQ multiplex PCR, and the TCRdb table lists in-frame clones only, not all of them. The table shows 330,000 or so clones, with 87% occurring only once. The CDR3 contains 17 residues. V was trimmed by 1 base and J by 0 bases, leaving 10 bases between them. Germline assignment: CDR1 MDHEN and CDR2 SYDVKM. Sequencing was performed on PBMCs or T cells enriched from blood (not recorded which). The chain recombines TRBV28 with TRBJ2-6; D gene uncertain. This clonotype was sampled from a man aged 35-49 years in a cohort exposed to, infected with or recovered from COVID-19 (not recorded which). The CDR3 bases are TGTGCCAGCAGTTTATCGGGTCCCAGCTCTGGGGCCAACGTCCTGACTTTC. It specifies CASSLSGPSSGANVLTF. Based on the CDR3 plus reference TRBV28 and TRBJ2-6, the full variable domain is DVKVTQSSRYLVKRTGEKVFLECVQDMDHENMFWYRQDPGLGLRLIYFSYDVKMKEKGDIPEGYSVSREKKERFSLILESASTNQTSMYLCASSLSGPSSGANVLTFGAGSRLTVL.